Following are 20 T cell receptor beta chains from one sample sequenced in a study of T cell responses to AZD1222 COVID-19 vaccine. The protocol was immunoSEQ multiplex PCR, while the TCRdb copy is restricted to in-frame clones and leaves out a portion. The top ten hold roughly a sixth of the sample, which has some 120,000 clones, 88% seen once. The sample was peripheral blood, taken on day 0 of MenACWY control vaccination. The receptors derive from an adult in good health.

This chain links TRBV7-6 with TRBJ2-7; 10 bases map to TRBD2. CDR1 and CDR2 from the germline V gene are SGHVS and FNYEAQ. V lost 4 bases and J lost 0; bases outside the gene matches: 6. The CDR3 is made up of 16 amino acids. The CDR3 region is CASSSELAGFSYEQYF. The CDR3 DNA is TGTGCCAGCAGCTCGGAACTAGCGGGATTCTCCTACGAGCAGTACTTC. Supplemented by reference TRBV7-6 and TRBJ2-7, the full variable domain reads GAGVSQSPRYKVTKRGQDVALRCDPISGHVSLYWYRQALGQGPEFLTYFNYEAQQDKSGLPNDRFSAERPEGSISTLTIQRTEQRDSAMYRCASSSELAGFSYEQYFGPGTRLTVT.

The chain is built from TRBV27 and TRBJ2-2; D remains unclear. The CDR3 has 13 amino acids. Per the germline V gene, CDR1 is MNHEY and CDR2 is SMNVEV (reference sequence). Trimming shortened V by 3 bases and J by 4 bases, and 6 bases separated the two germline ends. Here the CDR3 DNA reads TGTGCCAGCAGTTTTACAAGCACCGGGGAGCTGTTTTTT. Its translation is CASSFTSTGELFF.

The genes are TRBV29-1 and TRBJ2-7, with TRBD1 matching 8 bases. The CDR3 extends over 13 amino acids. Trimming cost V 3 bases and J 7 bases; bases outside gene matches: 8. Germline lookup yields CDR1 SQVTM and CDR2 ANQGSEA. The CDR3 reads CSVDRQGAGEQYF. In DNA form, the CDR3 reads TGCAGCGTTGATCGGCAGGGGGCGGGAGAGCAGTACTTC.

The genes are TRBV2 and TRBJ1-5, with 10 bases matching TRBD1. Trimming at V came to 8 bases and at J to 6 bases, leaving 7 bases not matched to a gene. The CDR3 consists of 14 residues. Germline loops: CDR1 SNHLY, CDR2 FYNNEI. This CDR3 is CASASGTGAQPQHF. CDR3 bases: TGTGCCAGCGCGTCCGGGACAGGGGCTCAGCCCCAGCATTTT.

The gene calls are TRBV2 and TRBJ1-2; the match to TRBD1 covers 9 bases. The CDR3 is 15 residues long. Germline loops: CDR1 SNHLY, CDR2 FYNNEI. After removal of 6 bases from V and 2 bases from J, the junction contained 7 bases not matched to a gene. The CDR3 DNA reads TGTGCCAGCAGGAGGACAGGGGCAGCAAACTATGGCTACACCTTC. It specifies CASRRTGAANYGYTF.

The CDR3 DNA follows: TGTGCCAGCAGTTTTGGAGAACTCTACGAGCAGTACTTC. This translates into CASSFGELYEQYF. The V and J genes are TRBV27 and TRBJ2-7; no definite D call. Deletions cut 3 bases from V and 3 bases from J, with 9 bases between. The germline V gene has CDR1 MNHEY and CDR2 SMNVEV (reference sequence). The CDR3 is made up of 13 amino acids.

CDR3 in amino acids: CASSFGTTEAFF. Written as DNA, the CDR3 is TGTGCCAGCAGCTTTGGGACTACTGAAGCTTTCTTT. The chain carries TRBV7-6 and TRBJ1-1; perhaps TRBD1 as D (5 bases). From germline, CDR1 is SGHVS and CDR2 FNYEAQ. The CDR3 spans 12 residues. The V and J ends lost 3 bases and 5 bases respectively, with 7 bases between them.

V gene TRBV6-5 combines with J gene TRBJ1-2; a possible D gene is TRBD1 (5 bases). The V and J ends lost 5 bases and 5 bases respectively, with 15 bases between them. The CDR3 has 14 amino acids. Germline V gene lookup returns CDR1 MNHEY and CDR2 SVGAGI. CDR3 residues: CASSPRAAGYGYTF. The CDR3, as DNA: TGTGCCAGCAGTCCCAGGGCGGCTGGGTATGGCTACACCTTC.

The V gene is TRBV13, the J gene TRBJ1-5; D may be TRBD1 (6 bases). The CDR3 is made up of 15 amino acids. Germline V gives CDR1 PRHDT, CDR2 FYEKMQ (reference sequence). Trimming pared 3 bases from V and 2 bases from J, leaving 11 bases between. CDR3 protein: CASSFRGRGNQPQHF. CDR3 DNA: TGTGCCAGCAGCTTCAGGGGAAGGGGCAATCAGCCCCAGCATTTT.

This rearrangement joins TRBV24-1 to TRBJ1-2; D unclear. Germline CDR1 KGHDR, CDR2 SFDVKD. This CDR3 has 12 amino acids. Trimming pared 5 bases from V and 2 bases from J, leaving 5 bases between. CDR3 protein: CATSGVNYGYTF. DNA of the CDR3: TGTGCCACCAGTGGAGTAAACTATGGCTACACCTTC.

The chain is built from TRBV6-5 and TRBJ2-1; D possibly corresponds to TRBD1 (6 bases). This CDR3 spans 16 amino acids. Trimming removed 0 bases from V and 8 bases from J, with 17 bases in between. In germline, CDR1 is MNHEY, CDR2 SVGAGI. This chain's CDR3 is CASSYSLWAEGDEQFF. DNA of the CDR3: TGTGCCAGCAGTTACTCCCTCTGGGCCGAGGGGGATGAGCAGTTCTTC.

The rearrangement joins TRBV3-1 (or the pseudogene TRBV3-2) to TRBJ1-5, with D uncertain. The CDR3 covers 15 residues. V was trimmed by 3 bases and J by 4 bases, leaving 13 bases between them. CDR1 LGHDT and CDR2 YNNKEL come from the germline V gene (reference sequence). CDR3 residues: CASSQSPGTNQPQHF. CDR3 nucleotide sequence: TGTGCCAGCAGCCAGAGCCCAGGCACTAATCAGCCCCAGCATTTT.

The chain employs TRBV5-1 and TRBJ2-5; no reliable D call. Per the germline V gene, CDR1 is SGHRS and CDR2 is YFSETQ. The CDR3 is 13 amino acids. The V end lost 0 bases, the J end lost 5 bases, and 8 bases lay between the germline ends. Here the CDR3 reads CASSLGMTETQYF. CDR3 coding DNA: TGCGCCAGCAGCTTGGGAATGACGGAGACCCAGTACTTC.

The V call is TRBV28, the J call TRBJ1-2, with 8 bases that match TRBD1. The V gene end was trimmed by 2 bases and the J gene end by 4 bases; junction bases not matched to a gene: 3. CDR1 and CDR2 (germline): MDHEN, SYDVKM. This CDR3 has 14 amino acids. The CDR3 loop reads CASSLQGQVYGYTF. CDR3 coding DNA: TGTGCCAGCAGTTTACAGGGACAGGTCTATGGCTACACCTTC.

The J gene is TRBJ1-2, the V gene TRBV5-1; 7 positions agree with TRBD1. The junction had 4 bases not matched to a gene; V was cut back by 0 bases and J by 5 bases. The CDR3 extends over 14 amino acids. Germline CDR1 SGHRS, CDR2 YFSETQ. CDR3 in amino acids: CASSLDRGVYGYTF. CDR3 sequence (DNA): TGCGCCAGCAGCTTGGACAGGGGTGTATATGGCTACACCTTC.

CDR3 protein: CATRSKQLTEAFF. CDR3 bases: TGTGCCACCAGATCTAAGCAGTTAACTGAAGCTTTCTTT. V is TRBV15 and J is TRBJ1-1; D is unresolved. This CDR3 comprises 13 residues. The V end was cut by 6 bases, the J end by 5 bases, with 13 bases between. Germline V gene data show CDR1 as LNHNV and CDR2 as YYDKDF (reference sequence). The variable domain in full, completed from reference TRBV15 and TRBJ1-1, reads DAMVIQNPRYQVTQFGKPVTLSCSQTLNHNVMYWYQQKSSQAPKLLFHYYDKDFNNEADTPDNFQSRRPNTSFCFLDIRSPGLGDTAMYLCATRSKQLTEAFFGQGTRLTVV.

This chain connects TRBV9 to TRBJ2-1, with TRBD2 matching over 10 bases. The CDR3 consists of 17 residues. The V gene end was trimmed by 0 bases and the J gene end by 2 bases; junction bases not matched to a gene: 5. CDR1 is SGDLS, CDR2 YYNGEE, per germline. The chain's CDR3 is CASSVGPAGGPYNEQFF. DNA of the CDR3: TGTGCCAGCAGCGTAGGTCCAGCGGGAGGGCCCTACAATGAGCAGTTCTTC.

This clone showed up just once. The chain joins TRBV5-8 to TRBJ2-5; D might be TRBD1 (6 bases). This CDR3 is built from 13 residues. From germline, CDR1 is SGHTS and CDR2 YDEGEE. V lost 5 bases and J 4 bases, leaving 12 bases between the germline ends. CDR3 DNA sequence: TGTGCCAGCAGGACCGGGACACGAGAGACCCAGTACTTC. Its translation: CASRTGTRETQYF.

This chain links TRBV30 with TRBJ1-6; weak D call: TRBD1 (5 bases). The V end was cut by 8 bases, the J end by 7 bases, with 21 bases between. Germline V gives CDR1 GTSNPN, CDR2 SVGIG (reference sequence). The CDR3 is made up of 15 amino acids. The CDR3 bases are TGTGCCACCTCGGGCCAGGGCAATAGGAATTCACCCCTCCACTTT. It translates to CATSGQGNRNSPLHF.

This chain links TRBV28 with TRBJ1-5; 8 bases are a match to TRBD1. Germline CDR1 reads MDHEN; CDR2 reads SYDVKM. The CDR3 has 14 residues. Unmatched junction bases numbered 10, after V lost 4 bases and J lost 11 bases. The CDR3 here is CASSSRGQRIAQHF. The CDR3 DNA is TGTGCCAGCAGTTCCAGGGGGCAACGGATCGCCCAGCATTTT. Filled out from reference TRBV28 and TRBJ1-5, the complete variable domain reads DVKVTQSSRYLVKRTGEKVFLECVQDMDHENMFWYRQDPGLGLRLIYFSYDVKMKEKGDIPEGYSVSREKKERFSLILESASTNQTSMYLCASSSRGQRIAQHFGDGTRLSIL.